This T cell receptor (beta chain) was found in a study of cytomegalovirus exposure and HLA in healthy donors. This clone was picked up a small number of times. In the PCR, 60 Vbeta and 13 Jbeta primers were used. TCRdb keeps only in-frame clones here, not all; method: immunoSEQ multiplex PCR. The sample lists roughly 150,000 clones; around three quarters were seen once. Germline V gives CDR1 MDHEN, CDR2 SYDVKM. The length of the CDR3 is 15 residues. The V end lost 10 bases, the J end lost 4 bases, and 22 bases lay between the germline ends. The rearrangement uses TRBV28 and TRBJ1-2, with D unresolved. Input material: PBMCs. This TCR derives from a man in his forties in good health and CMV-seropositive. The CDR3 spells CATDAAGGQAYGYTF. The CDR3 coding sequence is TGTGCCACCGATGCGGCGGGTGGCCAGGCCTATGGCTACACCTTC.